Following are 21 T cell receptor beta chains from one sample sequenced in a study of beta chain features in type 1 diabetes. General observations from the study: Researchers report that Type 1 diabetes patients had moderately but significantly shorter TCRB CDR3s across all four CD4+ subsets.

These receptors lack a known antigen. What was sequenced were expressed TCRB transcripts, since all of the isolated RNA had been reverse transcribed. TCRdb's copy holds only in-frame clones and misses some; the assay was immunoSEQ multiplex PCR. The sample records 300,000 to 400,000 clones, roughly 9.8% being singletons. The sequencing input was central memory CD4+ T cells from blood. The origin of the receptors is a man aged 25-45 years with type 1 diabetes.

This clone was detected only a few times. The chain uses TRBV28 and TRBJ1-4; D unresolved. The germline V and J ends were trimmed by 7 bases and 4 bases, with 16 bases remaining between them. Germline V lookup: CDR1 MDHEN, CDR2 SYDVKM. The CDR3 covers 15 residues. The CDR3 sequence is CASIRRLEVNEKLFF. In DNA form, the CDR3 reads TGTGCCAGCATCCGACGACTCGAAGTTAATGAAAAACTGTTTTTT.

This clone was seen a few times. V is TRBV20-1 and J is TRBJ2-1, with unresolved D. The CDR3 sequence is 11 residues long. CDR1 DFQATT and CDR2 SNEGSKA come from the germline V gene (reference sequence). The V and J ends lost 6 bases and 5 bases respectively, with 8 bases between them. The CDR3 bases are TGCAGTGCCGCATGGAACAATGAGCAGTTCTTC. Translated: CSAAWNNEQFF.

This clone has just a few counts. V and J are TRBV10-1 and TRBJ2-2, with unresolved D. This CDR3 has 15 amino acids. Germline lookup yields CDR1 WNHNN and CDR2 SYGVQD (reference sequence). Trimming took off 3 bases at V and 2 bases at J, with 10 bases between the two ends. The CDR3 coding sequence is TGCGCCAGCAGTGACCTGACAAGCAACACCGGGGAGCTGTTTTTT. It encodes CASSDLTSNTGELFF.

A word on this clone: A much larger clone differs by one base, so this may be a read error. This sample also contains other DNA sequences that code for the same CDR3. CDR3 in DNA: TGTGCCAGCAGCTTGGGGAGAACAGATACGCAGTATTTT. As protein: CASSLGRTDTQYF. This sequence joins TRBV7-2 and TRBJ2-3; tentatively, D is TRBD2 (5 bases). This CDR3 has 13 amino acids. Germline V gene lookup returns CDR1 SGHTA and CDR2 FQGNSA. Between the trimmed V and J ends, which lost 3 bases and 3 bases, there was a span of 7 bases.

V is TRBV28 and J is TRBJ2-6, with D tentatively TRBD2 (5 bases). The CDR3 runs 16 residues. Between the trimmed V and J ends, which lost 5 bases and 2 bases, there was a span of 13 bases. Germline V gene data show CDR1 as MDHEN and CDR2 as SYDVKM. The CDR3 region has the DNA TGTGCCAGCAGTCCACTAGGACGGGCTGGGGCCAACGTCCTGACTTTC. The encoded protein is CASSPLGRAGANVLTF.

The chain has TRBV6-1 and TRBJ1-1, with TRBD1 as a possible D gene (6 bases). Trimming removed 3 bases at V and 1 base at J, with 6 bases between. Germline V CDR1 and CDR2: MNHNS, SASEGT. The CDR3 has 13 amino acids. The CDR3 region is CASSEDRNTEAFF. The CDR3, as DNA: TGTGCCAGCAGTGAGGACAGGAACACTGAAGCTTTCTTT.

This chain connects TRBV5-1 to TRBJ1-5; 7 bases match TRBD1. CDR3 length equals 14 residues. Germline assignment: CDR1 SGHRS and CDR2 YFSETQ. After removal of 4 bases from V and 4 bases from J, the junction contained 5 bases not matched to a gene. The CDR3 here is CASSPGTENQPQHF. Here the CDR3 DNA reads TGCGCCAGCAGCCCTGGGACAGAGAATCAGCCCCAGCATTTT.

The rearrangement links TRBV28 to TRBJ1-2; no reliable D call. This CDR3 contains 14 residues. The germline V and J ends were trimmed by 2 bases and 1 base, with 8 bases remaining between them. CDR1 MDHEN and CDR2 SYDVKM come from the germline V gene. This CDR3 is CASSLRSVNYGYTF. In DNA, the CDR3 is TGTGCCAGCAGTTTACGGTCAGTTAACTATGGCTACACCTTC.

J is TRBJ2-7 and V is TRBV9; 7 bases fit TRBD2. CDR1 is SGDLS, CDR2 YYNGEE, per germline. This CDR3 is built from 14 residues. With 4 bases clipped from V and 5 bases from J, the junction kept 9 bases outside the gene matches. The DNA of the CDR3 is TGTGCCAGCAGCCCATCCGGGACTATAGACGAGCAGTACTTC. Protein sequence: CASSPSGTIDEQYF.

This clone was found a few times. This sequence joins TRBV30 and TRBJ1-2, with D perhaps matching TRBD1 (5 bases). Germline CDR1 GTSNPN, CDR2 SVGIG (reference sequence). There are 12 residues in the CDR3. The V gene lost 2 bases and the J gene lost 4 bases, with 8 bases spanning the gap. CDR3 nucleotide sequence: TGTGCCTGGAGTAGACAGTTCTATGGCTACACCTTC. Encoded protein: CAWSRQFYGYTF.

This clone was detected a few times. V gene TRBV15 combines with J gene TRBJ2-7, with D hard to call. V lost 0 bases and J 3 bases, leaving 9 bases between the germline ends. Per the germline V gene, CDR1 is LNHNV and CDR2 is YYDKDF (reference sequence). The CDR3 spans 14 residues. CDR3: CATSRDLGFYEQYF. CDR3 DNA: TGTGCCACCAGCAGAGACCTCGGGTTCTACGAGCAGTACTTC.

The J gene is TRBJ1-1, the V gene TRBV7-3; 9 bases are shared with TRBD1. The trim removed 6 bases at V and 3 bases at J, leaving 2 bases unmatched. Per the germline V gene, CDR1 is SGHTA and CDR2 is FQGTGA. The CDR3 loop spans 13 amino acids. The CDR3 bases are TGTGCCAGCAGTAGACAGGGGGACACTGAAGCTTTCTTT. Protein: CASSRQGDTEAFF.

The table lists this clone with a few counts. The chain uses TRBV5-1 and TRBJ2-7; unclear D gene. Deletions cut 0 bases from V and 7 bases from J, with 17 bases between. The CDR3 loop spans 15 amino acids. CDR1 is SGHRS and CDR2 is YFSETQ in the germline V gene. The CDR3 is CASSLGAALMREQYF. The CDR3 DNA follows: TGCGCCAGCAGCTTGGGGGCCGCCTTGATGAGGGAGCAGTACTTC.

The chain couples TRBV28 to TRBJ2-7; D may be TRBD2 (5 bases). CDR1 is MDHEN and CDR2 is SYDVKM in the germline V gene. The V end was cut by 4 bases, the J end by 1 base, with 14 bases between. The CDR3 runs 15 residues. The CDR3 reads CASSSLDGDSYEQYF. The CDR3 DNA is TGTGCCAGCAGTTCCCTGGACGGGGATTCCTACGAGCAGTACTTC.

This clone has more than one count but fewer than ten. The chain recombines TRBV29-1 with TRBJ2-7; D not certain. Germline assignment: CDR1 SQVTM and CDR2 ANQGSEA. V shed 4 bases and J shed 0 bases, with 19 bases lying between them. The CDR3 extends over 16 amino acids. The CDR3 here is CSVVLTDSYPSYEQYF. In nucleotides, the CDR3 is TGCAGCGTTGTCCTTACAGACTCATACCCCTCCTACGAGCAGTACTTC.

The V gene is TRBV5-4, the J gene TRBJ2-1; TRBD2 aligns across 8 bases. Germline lookup yields CDR1 SGHNT and CDR2 YYREEE (reference sequence). V shed 4 bases and J 0 bases; nucleotides not matched to a gene: 3. The length of the CDR3 is 15 residues. The CDR3 spells CASSGSGSSYNEQFF. CDR3 coding DNA: TGTGCCAGCAGCGGAAGCGGGAGCTCCTACAATGAGCAGTTCTTC. The variable domain in full, completed from reference TRBV5-4 and TRBJ2-1, reads ETGVTQSPTHLIKTRGQQVTLRCSSQSGHNTVSWYQQALGQGPQFIFQYYREEENGRGNFPPRFSGLQFPNYSSELNVNALELDDSALYLCASSGSGSSYNEQFFGPGTRLTVL.

The rearrangement links TRBV19 to TRBJ2-4, with 8 bases matching TRBD1. Germline V gives CDR1 LNHDA, CDR2 SQIVND (reference sequence). The CDR3 runs to 17 residues. After removal of 1 base from V and 1 base from J, the junction contained 6 bases not matched to a gene. The CDR3 region has the DNA TGTGCCAGTAGTATAGCAGGACAGGGAAATGCCAAAAACATTCAGTACTTC. It is translated as CASSIAGQGNAKNIQYF.

The sample holds many counts of this clone. This sequence joins TRBV10-3 and TRBJ2-7; 10 positions agree with TRBD1. Germline CDR1 and CDR2: ENHRY and SYGVKD. The J segment lost 1 base and the V segment lost 5 bases, leaving 5 bases of the junction unmatched. The CDR3 consists of 15 residues. CDR3 sequence: CAISTTGGLSYEQYF. DNA for the CDR3: TGTGCCATCAGTACGACAGGGGGCCTTTCCTACGAGCAGTACTTC.

This clone was counted between two and nine times. This chain links TRBV28 with TRBJ2-2; the D gene could be TRBD1 or TRBD2 (6 bases each). The CDR3 is made up of 13 amino acids. Germline CDR1 reads MDHEN; CDR2 reads SYDVKM. V was clipped by 8 bases and J by 7 bases, with 14 bases between them. For the CDR3, the DNA is TGTGCCAGCGCCGAGGGGGGATACGGGGAGCTGTTTTTT. Its translation: CASAEGGYGELFF.

Worth noting for this clone: At one boundary the junction diverges from the germline segment, which might be a read error. V is TRBV7-7 and J is TRBJ2-5; a weak D match, TRBD1 (5 bases). This CDR3 comprises 14 residues. Germline V gene lookup returns CDR1 SSHAT and CDR2 FNYEAQ (reference sequence). CDR3 protein: CASSLGHPKETQYF. The CDR3 bases are TGTGCTAGCAGCTTAGGACATCCGAAAGAGACCCAGTACTTC.

The chain uses TRBV6-1 and TRBJ2-2; 7 nucleotides align to TRBD1. The CDR3 has 16 residues. CDR1 MNHNS and CDR2 SASEGT come from the germline V gene. Trimming at V came to 4 bases and at J to 5 bases, leaving 10 bases not matched to a gene. This CDR3 is CASSASRDSWTGELFF. CDR3 coding DNA: TGTGCCAGCAGTGCCTCTCGGGACAGCTGGACCGGGGAGCTGTTTTTT.